The present T cell receptor (beta chain) was sequenced within a study of control samples from healthy donors and cancer patients. The V end lost 4 bases, the J end lost 4 bases, and 7 bases lay between the germline ends. This CDR3 spans 11 amino acids. The germline gives CDR1 SQVTM, CDR2 ANQGSEA. Measured with immunoSEQ multiplex PCR; TCRdb has only the in-frame clones, and not every one. The table records 130,000 to 150,000 clones, about 95% of them present only once. This clonotype was obtained from a man aged 55-75 years with colorectal cancer. This chain uses TRBV29-1 with TRBJ1-1, with unresolved D. The material sequenced was PBMCs. CDR3 DNA: TGCAGCGTTGTGTGGGGCACTGAAGCTTTCTTT. This encodes CSVVWGTEAFF.